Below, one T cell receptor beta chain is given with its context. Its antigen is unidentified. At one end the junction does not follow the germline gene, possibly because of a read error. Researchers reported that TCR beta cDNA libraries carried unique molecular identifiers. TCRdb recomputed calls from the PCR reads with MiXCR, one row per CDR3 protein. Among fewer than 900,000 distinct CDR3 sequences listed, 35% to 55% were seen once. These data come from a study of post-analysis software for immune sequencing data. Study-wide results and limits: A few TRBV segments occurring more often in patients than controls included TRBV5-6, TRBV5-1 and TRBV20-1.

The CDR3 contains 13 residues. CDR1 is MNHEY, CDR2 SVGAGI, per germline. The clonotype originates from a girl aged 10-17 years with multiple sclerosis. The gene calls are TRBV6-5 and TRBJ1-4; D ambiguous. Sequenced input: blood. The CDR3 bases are TGTGCCAGCAGTTACGGCCAGAGGGAAAAACGGTTTTTT. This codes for CASSYGQREKRFF.